This T cell receptor (beta chain) was sequenced for a study of post-analysis software for immune sequencing data. Unique molecular identifiers had been added to the TCR beta cDNA libraries. T cells numbering roughly 1 to 10 million yielded cDNA molecules that totaled roughly 0.5 million. TCRdb reprocessed the PCR reads with MiXCR, giving one entry per CDR3 protein. The table lists around 710,000 distinct CDR3 sequences, about 45% of them singletons. This clonotype was recorded only once. The antigen remains unidentified. Regarding the study as a whole: For normalized Chao1 diversity, multiple sclerosis patients scored significantly lower than controls did. When patients were compared with controls, about five TRBV segments were more frequent, TRBV5-6, TRBV5-1 and TRBV20-1 among them. F-measure co-clustering was strong for batch-matched samples.

The CDR3 extends over 16 amino acids. The V end was cut by 5 bases, the J end by 0 bases, with 17 bases between. Germline lookup yields CDR1 MNHEY and CDR2 SVGAGI. Material: blood. This sequence originates from a girl between 5 and 17 years old with multiple sclerosis. V usage is TRBV6-5 and J usage is TRBJ2-7; a possible D gene is TRBD2 (6 bases). CDR3 protein: CASSTELDGSSYEQYF. The DNA for the CDR3 is TGTGCCAGCAGTACGGAGTTGGACGGGAGCTCCTACGAGCAGTACTTC.